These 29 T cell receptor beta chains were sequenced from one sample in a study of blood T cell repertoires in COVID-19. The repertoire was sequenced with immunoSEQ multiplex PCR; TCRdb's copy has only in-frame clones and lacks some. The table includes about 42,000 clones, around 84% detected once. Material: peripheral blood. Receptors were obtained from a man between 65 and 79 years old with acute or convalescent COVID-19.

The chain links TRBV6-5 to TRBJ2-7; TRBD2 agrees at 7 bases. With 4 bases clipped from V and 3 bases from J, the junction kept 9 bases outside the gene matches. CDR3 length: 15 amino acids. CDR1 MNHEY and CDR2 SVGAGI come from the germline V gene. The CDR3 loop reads CASSFRGDPDYEQYF. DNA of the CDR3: TGTGCCAGCAGTTTCCGGGGGGATCCCGACTACGAGCAGTACTTC.

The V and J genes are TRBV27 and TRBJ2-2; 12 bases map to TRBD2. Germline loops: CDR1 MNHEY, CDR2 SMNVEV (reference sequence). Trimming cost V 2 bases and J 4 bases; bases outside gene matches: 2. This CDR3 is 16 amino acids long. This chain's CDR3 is CASSLLAGGLTGELFF. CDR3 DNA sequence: TGTGCCAGCAGTTTACTAGCGGGGGGGCTCACCGGGGAGCTGTTTTTT.

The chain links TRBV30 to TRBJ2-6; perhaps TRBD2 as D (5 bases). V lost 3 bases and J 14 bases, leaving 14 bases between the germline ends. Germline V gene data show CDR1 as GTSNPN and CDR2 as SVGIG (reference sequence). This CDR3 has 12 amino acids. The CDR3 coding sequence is TGTGCCTGGAGGCAAGAAGAGGGAATCCTGACTTTC. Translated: CAWRQEEGILTF. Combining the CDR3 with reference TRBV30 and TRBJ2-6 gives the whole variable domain SQTIHQWPATLVQPVGSPLSLECTVEGTSNPNLYWYRQAAGRGLQLLFYSVGIGQISSEVPQNLSASRPQDRQFILSSKKLLLSDSGFYLCAWRQEEGILTFGAGSRLTVL.

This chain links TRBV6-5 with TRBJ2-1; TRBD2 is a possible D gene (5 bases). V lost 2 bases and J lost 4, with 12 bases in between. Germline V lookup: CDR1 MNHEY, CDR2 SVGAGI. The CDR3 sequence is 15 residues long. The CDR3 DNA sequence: TGTGCCAGCAGTTACCCCCTAGCAGGATACAATGAGCAGTTCTTC. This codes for CASSYPLAGYNEQFF.

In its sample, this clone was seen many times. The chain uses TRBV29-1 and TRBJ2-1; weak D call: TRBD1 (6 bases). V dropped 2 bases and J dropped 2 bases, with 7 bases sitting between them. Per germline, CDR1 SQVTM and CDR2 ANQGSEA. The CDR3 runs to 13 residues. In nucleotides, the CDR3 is TGCAGCGTTGAAAAGGGGGCCTACAATGAGCAGTTCTTC. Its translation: CSVEKGAYNEQFF.

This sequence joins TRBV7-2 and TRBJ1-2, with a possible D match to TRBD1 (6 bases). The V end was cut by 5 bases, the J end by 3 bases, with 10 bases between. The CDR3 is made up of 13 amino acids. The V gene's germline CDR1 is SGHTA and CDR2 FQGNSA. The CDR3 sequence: CASSINRDYGYTF. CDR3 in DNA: TGTGCCAGCAGCATAAACAGGGACTATGGCTACACCTTC.

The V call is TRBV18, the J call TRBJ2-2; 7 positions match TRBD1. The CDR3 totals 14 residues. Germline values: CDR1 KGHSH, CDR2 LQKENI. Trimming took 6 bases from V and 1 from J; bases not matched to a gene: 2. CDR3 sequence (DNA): TGTGCCAGCTCGGGACAGATGAACACCGGGGAGCTGTTTTTT. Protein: CASSGQMNTGELFF.

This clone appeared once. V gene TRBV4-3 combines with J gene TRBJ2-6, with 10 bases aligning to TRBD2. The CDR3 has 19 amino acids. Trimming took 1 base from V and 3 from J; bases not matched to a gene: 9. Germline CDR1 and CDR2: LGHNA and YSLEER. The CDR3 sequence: CASSQAPSGRSLGANVLTF. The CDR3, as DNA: TGCGCCAGCAGCCAAGCACCTAGCGGGAGATCTCTTGGGGCCAACGTCCTGACTTTC.

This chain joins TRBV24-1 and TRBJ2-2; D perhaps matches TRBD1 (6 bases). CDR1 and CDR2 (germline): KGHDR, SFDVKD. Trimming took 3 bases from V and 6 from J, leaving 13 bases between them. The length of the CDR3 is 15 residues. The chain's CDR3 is CATSDRAGVSGELFF. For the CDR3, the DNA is TGTGCCACCAGTGATCGGGCAGGGGTGTCCGGGGAGCTGTTTTTT.

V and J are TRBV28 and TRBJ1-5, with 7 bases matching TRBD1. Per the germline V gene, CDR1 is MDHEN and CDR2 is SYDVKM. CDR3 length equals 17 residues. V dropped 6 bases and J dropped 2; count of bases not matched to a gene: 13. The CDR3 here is CASRPTTGVVGNQPQHF. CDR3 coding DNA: TGTGCCAGCAGACCTACCACAGGGGTTGTAGGCAATCAGCCCCAGCATTTT. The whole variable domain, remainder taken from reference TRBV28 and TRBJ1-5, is DVKVTQSSRYLVKRTGEKVFLECVQDMDHENMFWYRQDPGLGLRLIYFSYDVKMKEKGDIPEGYSVSREKKERFSLILESASTNQTSMYLCASRPTTGVVGNQPQHFGDGTRLSIL.

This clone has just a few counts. The CDR3 nucleotides are TGTGCCAGCAGTGATCGCCACCAGGGAAACTATGGCTACACCTTC. It is translated as CASSDRHQGNYGYTF. The gene calls are TRBV6-2 or TRBV6-3 and TRBJ1-2; maybe TRBD1 (5 bases). The CDR3 has 15 residues. Germline V gene data show CDR1 as MNHEY and CDR2 as SVGEGT. Trimming shortened V by 5 bases and J by 2 bases, and 15 bases separated the two germline ends.

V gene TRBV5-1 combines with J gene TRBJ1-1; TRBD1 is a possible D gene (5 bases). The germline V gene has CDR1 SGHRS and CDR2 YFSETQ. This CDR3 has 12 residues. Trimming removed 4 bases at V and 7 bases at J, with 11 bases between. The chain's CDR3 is CASSPSGGEAFF. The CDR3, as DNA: TGCGCCAGCAGCCCCTCCGGGGGTGAAGCTTTCTTT. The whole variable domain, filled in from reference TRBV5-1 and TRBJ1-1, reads KAGVTQTPRYLIKTRGQQVTLSCSPISGHRSVSWYQQTPGQGLQFLFEYFSETQRNKGNFPGRFSGRQFSNSRSEMNVSTLELGDSALYLCASSPSGGEAFFGQGTRLTVV.

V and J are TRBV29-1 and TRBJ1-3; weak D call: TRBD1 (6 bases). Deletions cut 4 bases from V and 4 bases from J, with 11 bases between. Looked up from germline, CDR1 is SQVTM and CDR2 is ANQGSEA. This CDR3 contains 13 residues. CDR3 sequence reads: CSVVLDSGNTIYF. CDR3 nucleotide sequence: TGCAGCGTTGTTTTGGACAGCGGAAACACCATATATTTT.

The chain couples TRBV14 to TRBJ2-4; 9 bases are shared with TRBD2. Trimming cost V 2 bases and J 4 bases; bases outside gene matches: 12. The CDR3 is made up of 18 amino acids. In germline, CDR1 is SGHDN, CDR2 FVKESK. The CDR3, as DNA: TGTGCCAGCAGCCAAAAAGCGGGAGGCGCCGGAGATAAAAACATTCAGTACTTC. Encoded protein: CASSQKAGGAGDKNIQYF. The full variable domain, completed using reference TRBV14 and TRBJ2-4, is EAGVTQFPSHSVIEKGQTVTLRCDPISGHDNLYWYRRVMGKEIKFLLHFVKESKQDESGMPNNRFLAERTGGTYSTLKVQPAELEDSGVYFCASSQKAGGAGDKNIQYFGAGTRLSVL.

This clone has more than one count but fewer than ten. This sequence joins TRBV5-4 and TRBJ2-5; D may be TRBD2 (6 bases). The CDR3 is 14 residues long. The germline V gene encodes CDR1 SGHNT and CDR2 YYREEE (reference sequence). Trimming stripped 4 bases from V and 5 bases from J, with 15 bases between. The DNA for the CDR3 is TGTGCCAGCAGCCTCCTACTACGGGGGGAGACCCAGTACTTC. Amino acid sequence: CASSLLLRGETQYF. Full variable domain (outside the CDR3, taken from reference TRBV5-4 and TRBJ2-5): ETGVTQSPTHLIKTRGQQVTLRCSSQSGHNTVSWYQQALGQGPQFIFQYYREEENGRGNFPPRFSGLQFPNYSSELNVNALELDDSALYLCASSLLLRGETQYFGPGTRLLVL.

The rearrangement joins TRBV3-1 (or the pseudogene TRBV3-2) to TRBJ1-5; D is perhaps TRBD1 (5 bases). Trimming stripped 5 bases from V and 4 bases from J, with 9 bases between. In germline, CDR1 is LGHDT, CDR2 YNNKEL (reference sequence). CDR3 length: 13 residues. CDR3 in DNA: TGTGCCAGCAGCTTCCGACAGAATCAGCCCCAGCATTTT. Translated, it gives CASSFRQNQPQHF.

Here the CDR3 DNA reads TGTGCCACTCAGGGGCCAGCCCCCAATCAGCCCCAGCATTTT. Translating it yields CATQGPAPNQPQHF. The chain links TRBV24-1 to TRBJ1-5; a weak D match, TRBD1 (6 bases). CDR3 length equals 14 residues. Trimming left V 10 bases short and J 3 bases short, with 15 bases between. Germline CDR1 and CDR2: KGHDR and SFDVKD.

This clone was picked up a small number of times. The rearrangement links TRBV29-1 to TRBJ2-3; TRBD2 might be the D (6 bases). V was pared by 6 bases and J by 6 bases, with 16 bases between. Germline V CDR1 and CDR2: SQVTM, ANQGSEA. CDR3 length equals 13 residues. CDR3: CSVRDFKQDTQYF. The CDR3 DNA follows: TGCAGCGTCCGGGACTTCAAGCAGGATACGCAGTATTTT.

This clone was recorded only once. The CDR3 region has the DNA TGTGCCAGCTCATCCACGGACAGGAGCTCTGGGGCCAACGTCCTGACTTTC. It encodes CASSSTDRSSGANVLTF. The V call is TRBV18, the J call TRBJ2-6; 7 bases match TRBD1. The germline CDR1 and CDR2 sequences are KGHSH and LQKENI. The CDR3 contains 17 residues. The V and J ends lost 5 bases and 0 bases, in that order; junction bases with no gene match: 7.

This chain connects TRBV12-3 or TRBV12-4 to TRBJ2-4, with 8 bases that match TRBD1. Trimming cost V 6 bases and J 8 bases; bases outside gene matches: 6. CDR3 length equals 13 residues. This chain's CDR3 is CASSRGQGYIQYF. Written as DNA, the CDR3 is TGTGCCAGCAGCCGAGGACAGGGTTACATTCAGTACTTC.

CDR3 sequence (DNA): TGTGCCAGCAGCTTGGGGGCTAACAATGAGCAGTTCTTC. This translates into CASSLGANNEQFF. The V call is TRBV5-5, the J call TRBJ2-1; D is undetermined. V was clipped by 0 bases and J by 5 bases, with 6 bases between them. The germline V gene encodes CDR1 SGHKS and CDR2 YYEKEE (reference sequence). The CDR3 consists of 13 residues. Full variable domain (rest looked up from reference TRBV5-5 and TRBJ2-1): DAGVTQSPTHLIKTRGQQVTLRCSPISGHKSVSWYQQVLGQGPQFIFQYYEKEERGRGNFPDRFSARQFPNYSSELNVNALLLGDSALYLCASSLGANNEQFFGPGTRLTVL.

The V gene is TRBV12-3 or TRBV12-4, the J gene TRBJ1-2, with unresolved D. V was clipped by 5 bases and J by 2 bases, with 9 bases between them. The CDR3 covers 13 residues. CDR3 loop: CASSPRSNYGYTF. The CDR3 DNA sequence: TGTGCCAGCAGTCCCAGATCCAACTATGGCTACACCTTC.

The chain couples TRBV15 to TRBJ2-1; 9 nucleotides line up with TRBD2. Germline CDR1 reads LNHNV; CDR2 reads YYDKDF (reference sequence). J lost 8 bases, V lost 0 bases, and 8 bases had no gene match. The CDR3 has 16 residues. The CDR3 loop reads CATSRDLAGGPYEQFF. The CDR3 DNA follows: TGTGCCACCAGCAGAGATTTGGCGGGAGGGCCCTATGAGCAGTTCTTC.

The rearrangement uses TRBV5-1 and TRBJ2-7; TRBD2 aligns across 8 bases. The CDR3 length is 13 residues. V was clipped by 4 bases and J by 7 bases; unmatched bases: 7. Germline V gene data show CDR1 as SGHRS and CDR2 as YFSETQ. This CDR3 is CASSRAGGREQYF. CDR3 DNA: TGCGCCAGCAGCCGGGCGGGGGGACGTGAGCAGTACTTC.

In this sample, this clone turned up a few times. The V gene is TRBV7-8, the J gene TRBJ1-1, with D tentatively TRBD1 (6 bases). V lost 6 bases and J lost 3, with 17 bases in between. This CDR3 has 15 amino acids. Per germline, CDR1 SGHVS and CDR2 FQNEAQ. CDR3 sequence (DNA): TGTGCCAGCAGAGTAGCAGGGGCCCTATACACTGAAGCTTTCTTT. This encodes CASRVAGALYTEAFF. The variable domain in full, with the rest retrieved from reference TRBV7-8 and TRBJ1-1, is GAGVSQSPRYKVAKRGQDVALRCDPISGHVSLFWYQQALGQGPEFLTYFQNEAQLDKSGLPSDRFFAERPEGSVSTLKIQRTQQEDSAVYLCASRVAGALYTEAFFGQGTRLTVV.

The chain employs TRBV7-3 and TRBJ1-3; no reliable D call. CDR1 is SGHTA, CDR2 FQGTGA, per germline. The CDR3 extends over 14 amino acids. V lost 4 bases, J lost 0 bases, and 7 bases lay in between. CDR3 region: CASSSSNSGNTIYF. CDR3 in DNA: TGTGCCAGCAGCTCCAGTAACTCTGGAAACACCATATATTTT.

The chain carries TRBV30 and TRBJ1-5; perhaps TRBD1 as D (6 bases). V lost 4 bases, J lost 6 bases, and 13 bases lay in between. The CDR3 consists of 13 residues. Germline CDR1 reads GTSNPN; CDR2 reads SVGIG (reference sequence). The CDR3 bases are TGTGCCTGGAAGGGGGGGGAGGGTCAGCCCCAGCATTTT. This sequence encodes CAWKGGEGQPQHF. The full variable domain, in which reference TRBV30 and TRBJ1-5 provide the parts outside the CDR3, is SQTIHQWPATLVQPVGSPLSLECTVEGTSNPNLYWYRQAAGRGLQLLFYSVGIGQISSEVPQNLSASRPQDRQFILSSKKLLLSDSGFYLCAWKGGEGQPQHFGDGTRLSIL.

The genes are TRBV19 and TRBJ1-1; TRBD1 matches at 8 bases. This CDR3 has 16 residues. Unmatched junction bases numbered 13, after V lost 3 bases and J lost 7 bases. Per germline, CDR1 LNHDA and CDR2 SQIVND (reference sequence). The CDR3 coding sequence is TGTGCCAGTAGTATCCTAAACAGGGGGTCGCCGATTGAAGCTTTCTTT. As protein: CASSILNRGSPIEAFF.

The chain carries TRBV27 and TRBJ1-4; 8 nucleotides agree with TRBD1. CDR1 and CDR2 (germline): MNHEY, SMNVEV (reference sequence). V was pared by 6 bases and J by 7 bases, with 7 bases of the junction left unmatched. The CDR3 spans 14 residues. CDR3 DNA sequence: TGTGCCAGCAGCCAAGACAGGGGAGGTGAAAAACTGTTTTTT. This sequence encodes CASSQDRGGEKLFF.